Following are 23 T cell receptor beta chains from one sample sequenced in a study of T cell responses to AZD1222 COVID-19 vaccine. Produced via immunoSEQ multiplex PCR; TCRdb's table is partial and in-frame only. The sample records approximately 180,000 clones, around 90% being singletons. Material: peripheral blood, obtained on day 0 of AZD1222 vaccination. The receptors here all came from an adult in good health.

The rearrangement uses TRBV30 and TRBJ1-1; tentative D call: TRBD1 (6 bases). The CDR3 spans 13 residues. The germline CDR1 and CDR2 sequences are GTSNPN and SVGIG (reference sequence). The germline V and J ends were trimmed by 4 bases and 2 bases, with 11 bases remaining between them. The CDR3 region is CAWTGTLNTEAFF. DNA for the CDR3: TGTGCCTGGACAGGGACATTAAACACTGAAGCTTTCTTT.

V and J are TRBV4-2 and TRBJ1-5; tentative D call: TRBD1 (6 bases). The CDR3 has 17 amino acids. In germline, CDR1 is LGHNA, CDR2 YNFKEQ. V was cut by 0 bases and J by 7 bases, with 19 bases left in between. CDR3 amino acids: CASSQDLQGPRGQPQHF. The DNA of the CDR3 is TGTGCCAGCAGCCAAGATCTACAGGGCCCCCGGGGACAGCCCCAGCATTTT.

The rearrangement links TRBV3-1 (or the pseudogene TRBV3-2) to TRBJ1-5, with D unresolved. Per germline, CDR1 LGHDT and CDR2 YNNKEL (reference sequence). Trimming pared 1 base from V and 7 bases from J, leaving 5 bases between. The CDR3 sequence is 12 residues long. This CDR3 is CASSQGPQPQHF. CDR3 DNA sequence: TGTGCCAGCAGCCAAGGTCCCCAGCCCCAGCATTTT.

V usage is TRBV28 and J usage is TRBJ1-2; D is undetermined. This CDR3 region has 14 residues. The ends were cut back, 5 bases at V and 2 bases at J, with 12 bases in the middle. Germline CDR1 is MDHEN and CDR2 is SYDVKM. The CDR3 is CASSGGISNYGYTF. For the CDR3, the DNA is TGTGCCAGCAGTGGAGGAATCTCAAACTATGGCTACACCTTC.

CDR3 sequence (DNA): TGTGCCAGAAGCTCCCGCTGGCCCGGGACATCATCCTACGAGCAGTACGTC. It encodes CARSSRWPGTSSYEQYV. The chain uses TRBV7-5 and TRBJ2-7; no check of the table's D call, TRBD1, against the DNA was made. TRBV7-5 corresponds to a pseudogene. The CDR3 runs 17 residues.

This clone was found a few times. This chain joins TRBV7-3 and TRBJ2-1; 11 bases map to TRBD2. V trimming: 5 bases; J trimming: 4 bases; junction bases outside the gene matches: 4. Germline loops: CDR1 SGHTA, CDR2 FQGTGA. The CDR3 spans 15 residues. The CDR3 DNA reads as TGTGCCAGCAGCATACTAGCGGGGGTTTACAATGAGCAGTTCTTC. Translated, it gives CASSILAGVYNEQFF.

The rearrangement links TRBV7-6 to TRBJ2-3; 8 bases are a match to TRBD1. Germline lookup yields CDR1 SGHVS and CDR2 FNYEAQ. J gave up 4 bases and V 5 bases, and 14 bases lay outside the gene matches. The CDR3 contains 17 residues. This CDR3 reads CASSPEMEGTGADTQYF. In nucleotides, the CDR3 is TGTGCCAGCAGCCCAGAAATGGAGGGGACAGGCGCAGATACGCAGTATTTT.

V is TRBV19 and J is TRBJ1-5, with D hard to call. From germline, CDR1 is LNHDA and CDR2 SQIVND (reference sequence). V was cut by 3 bases and J by 4 bases, with 4 bases left in between. This CDR3 has 12 amino acids. CDR3 in amino acids: CASSILNQPQHF. CDR3 coding DNA: TGTGCCAGTAGTATTTTAAATCAGCCCCAGCATTTT.

V gene TRBV11-2 combines with J gene TRBJ2-5; possible D gene TRBD2, 5 bases. Looked up from germline, CDR1 is SGHAT and CDR2 is FQNNGV. The CDR3 totals 16 residues. Between the trimmed V and J ends, which lost 5 bases and 12 bases, there was a span of 28 bases. For the CDR3, the DNA is TGTGCCAGCAGCCCGTTTTTCGAGGGATCCCTTCGCCTAAAGTACTTC. It is translated as CASSPFFEGSLRLKYF.

Of note for this clone: The same CDR3 also results from other DNA sequences found in this sample. The gene calls are TRBV3-1 (or the pseudogene TRBV3-2) and TRBJ1-5; no clear D gene. CDR1 and CDR2 (germline): LGHDT, YNNKEL (reference sequence). The CDR3 has 12 residues. V lost 4 bases, J lost 1 base, and 2 bases lay in between. CDR3 sequence: CASSLSNQPQHF. The CDR3 DNA reads as TGTGCCAGCAGCCTGAGCAATCAGCCCCAGCATTTT.

The genes are TRBV6-2 or TRBV6-3 and TRBJ2-1, with TRBD2 identical over 11 bases. Germline V gene data show CDR1 as MNHEY and CDR2 as SVGEGT. The J segment lost 8 bases and the V segment lost 3 bases, leaving 9 bases of the junction unmatched. The CDR3 spans 16 residues. CDR3 in amino acids: CASSYPLAGVRYEQFF. The CDR3 DNA reads TGTGCCAGCAGTTATCCACTAGCGGGAGTACGATATGAGCAGTTCTTC.

This chain uses TRBV7-7 with TRBJ2-1; D not certain. Per the germline V gene, CDR1 is SSHAT and CDR2 is FNYEAQ (reference sequence). Trimming left V 2 bases short and J 5 bases short, with 13 bases between. This CDR3 region has 15 residues. The CDR3 DNA sequence: TGTGCCAGCAGCTTATATGCAGGTTTCAACAATGAGCAGTTCTTC. Protein: CASSLYAGFNNEQFF.

J is TRBJ1-1 and V is TRBV5-1; TRBD1 agrees at 8 bases. CDR1 and CDR2 (germline): SGHRS, YFSETQ. The CDR3 extends over 14 amino acids. The V gene end was trimmed by 4 bases and the J gene end by 10 bases; junction bases not matched to a gene: 12. The CDR3 region is CASSQDRESSVAFF. The CDR3 DNA reads as TGCGCCAGCAGCCAGGACAGGGAATCGTCGGTAGCTTTCTTT.

This chain joins TRBV7-2 and TRBJ2-1; 7 bases are a match to TRBD2. CDR3 length: 15 amino acids. After removal of 0 bases from V and 6 bases from J, the junction contained 5 bases not matched to a gene. From germline, CDR1 is SGHTA and CDR2 FQGNSA. CDR3 coding DNA: TGTGCCAGCAGCTTAGCACTAGCGCGGAGCAATGAGCAGTTCTTC. Translated, it gives CASSLALARSNEQFF. Supplemented by reference TRBV7-2 and TRBJ2-1, the full variable domain reads GAGVSQSPSNKVTEKGKDVELRCDPISGHTALYWYRQSLGQGLEFLIYFQGNSAPDKSGLPSDRFSAERTGGSVSTLTIQRTQQEDSAVYLCASSLALARSNEQFFGPGTRLTVL.

The rearrangement links TRBV14 to TRBJ2-5; D is uncertain. Trimming took off 4 bases at V and 4 bases at J, with 16 bases between the two ends. The germline CDR1 and CDR2 sequences are SGHDN and FVKESK. The CDR3 has 15 residues. The CDR3 DNA follows: TGTGCCAGCAGCCTACTCCGGGCCGCCGGAGAGACCCAGTACTTC. Translation gives CASSLLRAAGETQYF.

The chain joins TRBV5-1 to TRBJ1-1; 11 bases are shared with TRBD1. Trimming took 4 bases from V and 4 from J; bases not matched to a gene: 3. The germline gives CDR1 SGHRS, CDR2 YFSETQ. The CDR3 consists of 14 residues. In DNA form, the CDR3 reads TGCGCCAGCAGCGGACAGGGGGCTGGCACTGAAGCTTTCTTT. Encoded protein: CASSGQGAGTEAFF. The whole variable domain, remainder taken from reference TRBV5-1 and TRBJ1-1, is KAGVTQTPRYLIKTRGQQVTLSCSPISGHRSVSWYQQTPGQGLQFLFEYFSETQRNKGNFPGRFSGRQFSNSRSEMNVSTLELGDSALYLCASSGQGAGTEAFFGQGTRLTVV.

This clone was seen a single time. J is TRBJ2-2 and V is TRBV24-1, with 9 bases lining up with TRBD2. The CDR3 has 16 residues. The J segment lost 2 bases and the V segment lost 5 bases, leaving 5 bases of the junction unmatched. Germline V gives CDR1 KGHDR, CDR2 SFDVKD. CDR3 amino acids: CATSGLAGSNTGELFF. CDR3 DNA: TGTGCCACCAGTGGGCTAGCGGGGTCCAACACCGGGGAGCTGTTTTTT.

J is TRBJ1-5 and V is TRBV19; D unclear. Deletions cut 4 bases from V and 0 bases from J, with 10 bases between. The CDR3 contains 15 residues. In germline, CDR1 is LNHDA, CDR2 SQIVND (reference sequence). The CDR3 loop reads CASSKGPYSNQPQHF. CDR3 DNA: TGTGCCAGTAGTAAGGGCCCTTATAGCAATCAGCCCCAGCATTTT. Full variable domain (rest looked up from reference TRBV19 and TRBJ1-5): DGGITQSPKYLFRKEGQNVTLSCEQNLNHDAMYWYRQDPGQGLRLIYYSQIVNDFQKGDIAEGYSVSREKKESFPLTVTSAQKNPTAFYLCASSKGPYSNQPQHFGDGTRLSIL.

The CDR3 nucleotides are TGTGCCAGCAGTTATCGGGCAGAATTTGAAGCTTTCTTT. Translation: CASSYRAEFEAFF. The J gene is TRBJ1-1, the V gene TRBV6-9; D unresolved. CDR1 MNHGY and CDR2 SVAAGI come from the germline V gene. Trimming shortened V by 2 bases and J by 7 bases, and 11 bases separated the two germline ends. This CDR3 has 13 amino acids.

The genes are TRBV21-1 and TRBJ2-1; the tabulated D call, TRBD2, remains unverified against the DNA. TRBV21-1 is deemed a pseudogene. The length of the CDR3 is 15 residues. For the CDR3, the DNA is TGTGCCAGCAGCAAAATGGCGGGAATGGGTCATGAGCAGTTCTTC. It specifies CASSKMAGMGHEQFF.

The rearrangement links TRBV18 to TRBJ2-2; 8 bases are a match to TRBD2. CDR1 KGHSH and CDR2 LQKENI come from the germline V gene. The V segment lost 6 bases and the J segment 0 bases; nucleotides outside the gene matches: 6. The CDR3 totals 16 residues. The CDR3 coding sequence is TGTGCCAGCTCGGCCGGGAGGGGCGCGAACACCGGGGAGCTGTTTTTT. Its translation is CASSAGRGANTGELFF.

The rearrangement links TRBV20-1 to TRBJ2-6; D ambiguous. Germline-derived CDR1 and CDR2 are DFQATT and SNEGSKA (reference sequence). There are 16 residues in the CDR3. V was trimmed by 3 bases and J by 0 bases, leaving 12 bases between them. CDR3 amino acids: CSASDSHYSGANVLTF. Here the CDR3 DNA reads TGCAGTGCTAGTGATAGCCACTACTCTGGGGCCAACGTCCTGACTTTC.

As to this clone: One base away lies a much larger clone, so this may be a sequencing read error. V gene TRBV11-1 combines with J gene TRBJ1-6, with 8 positions matching TRBD1. The germline V gene has CDR1 SGHAT and CDR2 FQDESV (reference sequence). With 5 bases clipped from V and 5 bases from J, the junction kept 5 bases outside the gene matches. The CDR3 length is 15 residues. As DNA, the CDR3 is TGTGCCAGCAGCCCGGGACAGGCAAATAATTCACCCCTCCACTTT. Translating gives CASSPGQANNSPLHF.